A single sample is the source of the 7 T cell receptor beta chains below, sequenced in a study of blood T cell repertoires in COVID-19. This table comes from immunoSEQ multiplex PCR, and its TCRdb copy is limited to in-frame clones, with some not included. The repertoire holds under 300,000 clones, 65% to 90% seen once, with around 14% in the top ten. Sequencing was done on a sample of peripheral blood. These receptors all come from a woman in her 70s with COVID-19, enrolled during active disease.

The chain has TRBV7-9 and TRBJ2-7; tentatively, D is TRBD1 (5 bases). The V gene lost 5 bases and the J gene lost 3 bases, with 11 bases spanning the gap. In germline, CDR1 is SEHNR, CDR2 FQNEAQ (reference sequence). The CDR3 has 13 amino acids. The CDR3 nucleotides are TGTGCCAGCAGCCCAGCAGGGAACTACGAGCAGTACTTC. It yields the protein CASSPAGNYEQYF.

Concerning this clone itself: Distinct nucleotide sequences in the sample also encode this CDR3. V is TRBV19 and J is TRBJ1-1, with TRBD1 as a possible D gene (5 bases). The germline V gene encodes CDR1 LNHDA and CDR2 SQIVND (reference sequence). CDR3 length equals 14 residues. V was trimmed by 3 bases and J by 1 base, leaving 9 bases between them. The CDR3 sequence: CASSMARENTEAFF. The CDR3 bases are TGTGCCAGTAGTATGGCCAGGGAGAACACTGAAGCTTTCTTT.

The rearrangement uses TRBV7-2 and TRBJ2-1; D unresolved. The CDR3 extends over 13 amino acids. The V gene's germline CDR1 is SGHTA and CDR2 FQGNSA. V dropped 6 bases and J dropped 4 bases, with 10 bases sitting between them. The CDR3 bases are TGTGCCAGCAGTTCCCCCCCTTACAATGAGCAGTTCTTC. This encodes CASSSPPYNEQFF.

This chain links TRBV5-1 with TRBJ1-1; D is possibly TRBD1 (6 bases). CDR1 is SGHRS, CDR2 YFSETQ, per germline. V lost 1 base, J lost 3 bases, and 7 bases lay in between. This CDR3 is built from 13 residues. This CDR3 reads CASSLSGDTEAFF. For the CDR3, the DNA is TGCGCCAGCAGCTTGTCAGGGGACACTGAAGCTTTCTTT.

This chain's CDR3 is CASTPEAEYNEQFF. The CDR3 DNA is TGTGCCAGCACCCCAGAGGCAGAGTACAATGAGCAGTTCTTC. The chain combines TRBV2 with TRBJ2-1; D gene uncertain. The CDR3 extends over 14 amino acids. Germline V gene data show CDR1 as SNHLY and CDR2 as FYNNEI. V dropped 7 bases and J dropped 4 bases, with 14 bases sitting between them.

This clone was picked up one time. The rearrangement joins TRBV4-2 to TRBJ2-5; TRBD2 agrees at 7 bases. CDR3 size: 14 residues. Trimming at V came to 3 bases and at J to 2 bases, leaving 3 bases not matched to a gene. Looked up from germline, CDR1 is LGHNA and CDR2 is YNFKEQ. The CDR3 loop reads CASSHPGGQETQYF. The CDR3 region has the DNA TGTGCCAGCAGCCACCCGGGGGGACAAGAGACCCAGTACTTC.

This CDR3 reads CASSQVRTGNPTGELFF. CDR3 nucleotides: TGCGCCAGCAGCCAAGTCCGGACAGGGAATCCCACCGGGGAGCTGTTTTTT. The rearrangement links TRBV4-3 to TRBJ2-2, with TRBD1 matching 8 bases. This CDR3 is 17 amino acids long. CDR1 is LGHNA and CDR2 is YSLEER in the germline V gene. Trimming cost V 1 base and J 4 bases; bases outside gene matches: 8.